This TCR beta chain came from a study of blood T cell repertoires in COVID-19. Study-wide background: Sources were T cells, B-cell-depleted T cells, or PBMCs; the material itself was cDNA or gDNA.

Participants had their cohort set by participant-reported clinical history. Resolution of symptoms, clearance, or two negative PCRs was present in recovered Cohort 3 donors. The germline gives CDR1 SEHNR, CDR2 FQNEAQ (reference sequence). This CDR3 comprises 15 residues. With V trimmed by 6 bases and J by 2 bases, 8 bases remained unmatched. As handled by the study authors: Amplified reference gene primers provided the basis for estimating nucleated cell counts. Assay used: immunoSEQ multiplex PCR; TCRdb lists only in-frame clones, some missing. Clone size and V and J calls were adopted from that table, with D and trimming inferred from the DNA. The sample contains around 250,000 clones, approximately 85% of which appear only once.

The receptor's source is a woman between 50 and 59 years old who had recovered from COVID-19. V is TRBV7-9 and J is TRBJ2-7, with 9 nucleotides matching TRBD1. Sequenced sample: PBMCs or T cells enriched from blood (not recorded which). CDR3 in amino acids: CASSPGQGRTYEQYF. The CDR3 DNA sequence: TGTGCCAGCAGTCCAGGACAGGGGAGGACCTACGAGCAGTACTTC.